Listed below are T cell receptor beta chains from one sample, sequenced in a study of cytomegalovirus exposure and HLA in healthy donors. Assay: immunoSEQ multiplex PCR; the TCRdb copy retains only in-frame clones and omits some. The data hold about 190,000 clones, with less than 90% observed a single time. The sequencing sample was made of PBMCs. The receptors shown here come from a boy aged 10-17 years in good health and CMV-seronegative. Both conserved end residues are part of each CDR3. Each record gives: J gene, D gene, V gene, clone size, CDR3 DNA, CDR3 protein. D genes are given only for firm matches. Where a row states a size, it is once, few, many or the class of an expanded clone; other rows omit it.

J: TRBJ2-2; D: .; V: TRBV7-9; size: few; DNA: TGTGCCAGCAGCTTAGAGGGTCTAGCTACCGGGGAGCTGTTTTTT; CDR3: CASSLEGLATGELFF
J: TRBJ2-5; D: .; V: TRBV19; size: .; DNA: TGTGCCAGTAGTATGAGCCGGGAACTCCAAGAGGCCCAGTACTTC; CDR3: CASSMSRELQEAQYF
J: TRBJ2-5; D: .; V: TRBV29-1; size: .; DNA: TGCAGCGTGGGAACGGTGGAGGAAGAGACCCAGTACTTC; CDR3: CSVGTVEEETQYF
J: TRBJ2-7; D: .; V: TRBV7-3; size: .; DNA: TGTGCCAGCAGCGAGGACGGACTAAATCCTAAATACGAGCAGTACTTC; CDR3: CASSEDGLNPKYEQYF
J: TRBJ2-6; D: TRBD1; V: TRBV6-1; size: .; DNA: TGTGCCAGCAGTGTCCTTGGGGACAGGCGAATCTCTGGGGCCAACGTCCTGACTTTC; CDR3: CASSVLGDRRISGANVLTF
J: TRBJ2-7; D: TRBD1; V: TRBV4-3; size: .; DNA: TGCGCCAGCAGCCAAGCGGCAGGGGGATTCTACGAGCAGTACTTC; CDR3: CASSQAAGGFYEQYF
J: TRBJ1-1; D: .; V: TRBV5-6; size: .; DNA: TGTGCCAGCAGCGCGACAGGGAACACTGAAGCTTTCTTT; CDR3: CASSATGNTEAFF
J: TRBJ2-5; D: .; V: TRBV11-2; size: .; DNA: TGTGCCAGCAGCACCGTCATGACAGAAGCAACACAAGAGACCCAGTACTTC; CDR3: CASSTVMTEATQETQYF
J: TRBJ2-2; D: .; V: TRBV7-6; size: .; DNA: TGTGCCAGCAGCTCCCGGCCGAGGGCCAGCACCGGGGAGCTGTTTTTT; CDR3: CASSSRPRASTGELFF
J: TRBJ2-1; D: TRBD2; V: TRBV23-1; size: .; DNA: TGCGCCAGCAGTCAATCCTTGCGGCAGGGAGGGGACAATGAGCAGTTCTTC; CDR3: CASSQSLRQGGDNEQFF
J: TRBJ2-5; D: .; V: TRBV28; size: .; DNA: TGTGCCAGCTCAGTCCCGGGACTGGGGAAAGAGACCCAGTACTTC; CDR3: CASSVPGLGKETQYF
J: TRBJ1-5; D: TRBD1; V: TRBV7-3; size: .; DNA: TGTGCCAGCAGCTTAAAACCGCCGGGACAGATCCTGAGCCCCCAGCATTTT; CDR3: CASSLKPPGQILSPQHF
J: TRBJ1-1; D: TRBD1; V: TRBV6-6; size: few; DNA: TGTGCCAGCAGTCGGACAGGGGAGAACACTGAAGCTTTCTTT; CDR3: CASSRTGENTEAFF
J: TRBJ1-1; D: .; V: TRBV19; size: once; DNA: TGTGCCAGTAGTATTGGGGGGAGCGGCACTGAAGCTTTCTTT; CDR3: CASSIGGSGTEAFF
J: TRBJ1-2; D: .; V: TRBV6-5; size: .; DNA: TGTGCCAGCAGTTATGGGGGGGACGATGGCTACACCTTC; CDR3: CASSYGGDDGYTF
J: TRBJ2-1; D: .; V: TRBV2; size: .; DNA: TGTGCCGATTCGGCGGATGAGCAGTTCTTC; CDR3: CADSADEQFF
J: TRBJ1-4; D: .; V: TRBV27; size: .; DNA: TGTGCCAGCAGCCTCGCCGGGACACGGCGTGAAAAACTGTTTTTT; CDR3: CASSLAGTRREKLFF
J: TRBJ2-7; D: .; V: TRBV19; size: .; DNA: TGTGCCAGTAGTATTTGGGAGTCCGAGCAGTACTTC; CDR3: CASSIWESEQYF
J: TRBJ2-2; D: TRBD2; V: TRBV11-2; size: .; DNA: TGTGCCAGCAGCCATCCGGGGGAGGGTCGGGAGCTGTTTTTT; CDR3: CASSHPGEGRELFF
J: TRBJ1-2; D: .; V: TRBV25-1; size: .; DNA: TGTGCCAGCAGTGATAGCGGACATACCTATGGCTACACCTTC; CDR3: CASSDSGHTYGYTF
J: TRBJ1-1; D: .; V: TRBV6-5; size: .; DNA: TGTGCCACCCGAGTGGTAAGGAACACTGAAGCTTTCTTT; CDR3: CATRVVRNTEAFF
J: TRBJ2-5; D: TRBD1; V: TRBV7-7; size: .; DNA: TGTGCTAGCAGCTACCGACAGGGAAGAGCGGAGACCCAGTACTTC; CDR3: CASSYRQGRAETQYF
J: TRBJ2-1; D: TRBD2; V: TRBV5-5; size: .; DNA: TGTGCCAGCAGCTACACCACTAGCGGGAGGGCCAGTGAGCAGTTCTTC; CDR3: CASSYTTSGRASEQFF
J: TRBJ2-7; D: TRBD2; V: TRBV27; size: .; DNA: TGTGCCAGCAGTTCCCTAGCGGGATACGAGCAGTACTTC; CDR3: CASSSLAGYEQYF
J: TRBJ1-4; D: .; V: TRBV7-9; size: .; DNA: TGTGCCAGCAGCTCCTGGGGGGAGGAGATCTCTGAAAAACTGTTTTTT; CDR3: CASSSWGEEISEKLFF
J: TRBJ2-7; D: TRBD1; V: TRBV18; size: few; DNA: TGTGCCAGCTCACCACCCAGGGGGACAGGGGACTACTACGAGCAGTACTTC; CDR3: CASSPPRGTGDYYEQYF
J: TRBJ2-7; D: .; V: TRBV4-1; size: .; DNA: TGCGCCAGCAGCCAAAGGACTGAGGCCCTTATCGTCGAGCAGTACTTC; CDR3: CASSQRTEALIVEQYF
J: TRBJ2-1; D: .; V: TRBV7-3; size: .; DNA: TGTGCCAGCAGCCCAGGAGGTAATGAGCAGTTCTTC; CDR3: CASSPGGNEQFF
J: TRBJ1-5; D: TRBD1; V: TRBV19; size: .; DNA: TGTGCCAGTAGCCGTGACAGGGCCAATAGCAATCAGCCCCAGCATTTT; CDR3: CASSRDRANSNQPQHF
J: TRBJ2-7; D: TRBD2; V: TRBV7-6; size: .; DNA: TGTGCCAGCAGCTTAGGACTAGCGGGGACGAACGAGCAGTACTTC; CDR3: CASSLGLAGTNEQYF
J: TRBJ2-1; D: .; V: TRBV5-1; size: few; DNA: TGCGCCAGCAGTATCTTGCCTTCGGAGGTGCAGTTCTTC; CDR3: CASSILPSEVQFF
J: TRBJ1-3; D: TRBD1; V: TRBV6-1; size: medium-sized; DNA: TGTGCCAGCAGACACGACAGGGGCTCTGGAAACACCATATATTTT; CDR3: CASRHDRGSGNTIYF
J: TRBJ1-3; D: TRBD1; V: TRBV5-4; size: .; DNA: TGTGCCAGCAGCTCCCGGGACAGGGGGTCTGGAAACACCATATATTTT; CDR3: CASSSRDRGSGNTIYF
J: TRBJ2-2; D: .; V: TRBV9; size: once; DNA: TGTGCCAGCAGCGTAGCAGGGGTGGCCGGGGAGCTGTTTTTT; CDR3: CASSVAGVAGELFF
J: TRBJ1-4; D: TRBD1; V: TRBV13; size: .; DNA: TGTGCCAGCACCTATGGGGGACAGGGCATCTCAGCAACTAATGAAAAACTGTTTTTT; CDR3: CASTYGGQGISATNEKLFF
J: TRBJ2-3; D: TRBD2; V: TRBV27; size: .; DNA: TGTGCCAGCAGTTTATTAGCTAGCGGCACTTTCACAGATACGCAGTATTTT; CDR3: CASSLLASGTFTDTQYF
J: TRBJ2-3; D: .; V: TRBV5-5; size: .; DNA: TGTGCCAGCAGCTTGGATAGTTTCACAGATACGCAGTATTTT; CDR3: CASSLDSFTDTQYF
J: TRBJ2-1; D: TRBD1; V: TRBV25-1; size: .; DNA: TGTGCCAGCAGAACACAGGGGGCTTCGGATGAGCAGTTCTTC; CDR3: CASRTQGASDEQFF
J: TRBJ2-7; D: .; V: TRBV4-3; size: few; DNA: TGCGCCAGCAGCCAAGGGATACTCCAGGGCGACGAGCAGTACTTC; CDR3: CASSQGILQGDEQYF
J: TRBJ1-2; D: .; V: TRBV6-5; size: few; DNA: TGTGCCAGCAGCCCCTCGGGGGGGCATTATGGCTACACCTTC; CDR3: CASSPSGGHYGYTF
J: TRBJ1-5; D: .; V: TRBV9; size: .; DNA: TGTGCCAGCAGCCTTCAGGGTAGCAATCAGCCCCAGCATTTT; CDR3: CASSLQGSNQPQHF
J: TRBJ2-1; D: .; V: TRBV6-5; size: .; DNA: TGTGCCAGCAGTTACTCAGGGACACCAGGTCGCAATGAGCAGTTCTTC; CDR3: CASSYSGTPGRNEQFF
J: TRBJ1-4; D: TRBD1; V: TRBV4-1; size: few; DNA: TGCGCCAGCAGTCCTAAGGACAGGGCTTTCGAAAAACTGTTTTTT; CDR3: CASSPKDRAFEKLFF
J: TRBJ1-1; D: TRBD1; V: TRBV5-1; size: .; DNA: TGCGCCAGCAGCCGTAACAGGGGGCTGGGCACTGAAGCTTTCTTT; CDR3: CASSRNRGLGTEAFF
J: TRBJ2-7; D: .; V: TRBV19; size: .; DNA: TGTGCCAGTAGTATTGATCGCGGCAGGGAATACGAGCAGTACTTC; CDR3: CASSIDRGREYEQYF
J: TRBJ2-1; D: TRBD2; V: TRBV28; size: .; DNA: TGTGCCAGCAGTAATAGACTAGCCGGAAGCTCCTACAATGAGCAGTTCTTC; CDR3: CASSNRLAGSSYNEQFF
J: TRBJ1-1; D: .; V: TRBV6-5; size: .; DNA: TGTGCCAGCAGAAAGGACCCAATCGGGGGCACTGAAGCTTTCTTT; CDR3: CASRKDPIGGTEAFF
J: TRBJ2-5; D: TRBD2; V: TRBV6-4; size: .; DNA: TGTGCCAGCAGTGAAACGGGGGGTGGCCAAGAGACCCAGTACTTC; CDR3: CASSETGGGQETQYF
J: TRBJ1-5; D: TRBD1; V: TRBV6-5; size: .; DNA: TGTGCCAGCAGGACAGGGAGCAATCAGCCCCAGCATTTT; CDR3: CASRTGSNQPQHF
J: TRBJ2-7; D: .; V: TRBV9; size: .; DNA: TGTGCCAGCAGCGCCGACCTTTTACCACGTAGGGGCTACGAGCAGTACTTC; CDR3: CASSADLLPRRGYEQYF
J: TRBJ1-2; D: .; V: TRBV18; size: .; DNA: TGTGCCAGCTCAGTTACGGGTAGGCCCGCGCGGGGCTACACCTTC; CDR3: CASSVTGRPARGYTF
J: TRBJ2-7; D: .; V: TRBV2; size: .; DNA: TGTGCCAGCAGTGTAGCGAGGCCCTCCTACGAGCAGTACTTC; CDR3: CASSVARPSYEQYF
J: TRBJ1-4; D: TRBD1; V: TRBV28; size: .; DNA: TGTGCCAGCAGCACCCACAGGGGGCAGAGTGAAAAACTGTTTTTT; CDR3: CASSTHRGQSEKLFF